This TCR beta chain was recorded in a study of regulatory and conventional T cells in RAG deficiency. General study findings and limits: Sorted Omenn CD25-high CD127-low cells may not be bona fide Tregs. Omenn patients showed >85% Treg-Tconv overlap and shorter CDR3 lengths.

On this clone itself: The antigen is not known.

TCRdb's table, derived via immunoSEQ multiplex PCR, lists solely in-frame clones and lacks some. There are 13,000 or so clones in the sample; 85% to 95% occur only once, and approximately 1% lies in the top ten. CDR3 size: 13 residues. V dropped 10 bases and J dropped 2 bases, with 14 bases sitting between them. The germline V gene has CDR1 MNHNS and CDR2 SASEGT. Genomic DNA came from blood conventional CD4+ T cells gated CD25-low CD127-high. These same records also appear under a second study, on regulatory T cells. That publication notes: Primers: 52 TRBV forward and 13 TRBJ reverse.

This clonotype was sampled from a human donor in good health. The sample taken for sequencing was CD4+ effector T cells sorted from blood. The chain employs TRBV6-1 and TRBJ1-2; D not certain. CDR3 in amino acids: CATQFAGNYGYTF. CDR3 nucleotides: TGTGCCACCCAATTTGCCGGAAACTATGGCTACACCTTC.